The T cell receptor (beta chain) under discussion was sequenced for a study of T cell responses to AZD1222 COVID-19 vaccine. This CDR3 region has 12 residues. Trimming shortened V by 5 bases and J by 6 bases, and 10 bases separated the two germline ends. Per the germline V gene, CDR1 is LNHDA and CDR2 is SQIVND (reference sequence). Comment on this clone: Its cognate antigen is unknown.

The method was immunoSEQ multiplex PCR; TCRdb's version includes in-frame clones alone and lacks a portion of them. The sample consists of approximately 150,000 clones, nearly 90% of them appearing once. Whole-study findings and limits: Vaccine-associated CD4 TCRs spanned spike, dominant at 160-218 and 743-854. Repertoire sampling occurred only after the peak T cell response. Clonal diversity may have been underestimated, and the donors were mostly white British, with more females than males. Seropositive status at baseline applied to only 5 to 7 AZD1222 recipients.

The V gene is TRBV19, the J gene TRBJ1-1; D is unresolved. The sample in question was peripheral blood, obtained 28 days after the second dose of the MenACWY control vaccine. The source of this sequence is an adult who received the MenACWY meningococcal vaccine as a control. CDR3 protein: CASSLNMAEAFF. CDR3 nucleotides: TGTGCCAGTAGTCTCAATATGGCTGAAGCTTTCTTT.